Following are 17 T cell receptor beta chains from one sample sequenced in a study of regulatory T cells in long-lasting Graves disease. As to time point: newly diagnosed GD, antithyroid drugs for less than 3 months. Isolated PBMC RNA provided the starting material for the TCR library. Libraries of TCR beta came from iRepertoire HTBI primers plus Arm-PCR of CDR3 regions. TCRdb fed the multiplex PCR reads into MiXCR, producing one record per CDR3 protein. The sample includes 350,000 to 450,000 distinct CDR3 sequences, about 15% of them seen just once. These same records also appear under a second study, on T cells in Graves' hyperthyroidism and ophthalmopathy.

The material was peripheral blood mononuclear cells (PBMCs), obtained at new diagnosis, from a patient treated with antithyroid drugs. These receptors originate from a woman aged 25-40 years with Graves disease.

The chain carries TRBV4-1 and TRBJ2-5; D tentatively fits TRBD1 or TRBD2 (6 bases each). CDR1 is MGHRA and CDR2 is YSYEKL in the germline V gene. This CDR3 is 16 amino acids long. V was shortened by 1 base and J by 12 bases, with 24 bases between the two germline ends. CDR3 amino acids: CASSQVPGAVGSVKYF. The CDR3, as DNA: TGCGCCAGCAGCCAAGTCCCGGGGGCTGTAGGGTCTGTAAAGTACTTC.

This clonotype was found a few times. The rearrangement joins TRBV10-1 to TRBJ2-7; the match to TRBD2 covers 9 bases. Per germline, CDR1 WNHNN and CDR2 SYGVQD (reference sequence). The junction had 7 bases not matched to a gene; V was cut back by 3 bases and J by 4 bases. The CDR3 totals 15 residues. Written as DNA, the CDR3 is TGCGCCAGCAGTGAAGGAATAGCGGGAGCGTACGAGCAGTACTTC. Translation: CASSEGIAGAYEQYF.

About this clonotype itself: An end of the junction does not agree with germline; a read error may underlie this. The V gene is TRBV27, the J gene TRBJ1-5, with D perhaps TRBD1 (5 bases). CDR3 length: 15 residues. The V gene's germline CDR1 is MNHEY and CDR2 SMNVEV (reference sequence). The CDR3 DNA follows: TGTGCCAGCAGTTTCAACGGGGGGGGAAATCAGCCCCAGCGTTTT. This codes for CASSFNGGGNQPQRF.

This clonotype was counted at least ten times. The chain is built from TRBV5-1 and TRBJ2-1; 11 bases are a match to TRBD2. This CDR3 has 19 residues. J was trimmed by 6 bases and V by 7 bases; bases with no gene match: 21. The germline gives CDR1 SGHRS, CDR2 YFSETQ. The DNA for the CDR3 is TGCGCCAGCGAGGAGTCAAGTACAGTACTAGCGGGAGAAATCAATGAGCAGTTCTTC. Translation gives CASEESSTVLAGEINEQFF.

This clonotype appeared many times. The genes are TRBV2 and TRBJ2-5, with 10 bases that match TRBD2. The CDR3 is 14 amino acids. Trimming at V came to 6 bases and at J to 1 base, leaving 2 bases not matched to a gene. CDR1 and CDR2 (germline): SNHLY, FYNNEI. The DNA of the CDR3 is TGTGCCAGCAGACGGACTAGCGGCCAAGAGACCCAGTACTTC. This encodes CASRRTSGQETQYF.

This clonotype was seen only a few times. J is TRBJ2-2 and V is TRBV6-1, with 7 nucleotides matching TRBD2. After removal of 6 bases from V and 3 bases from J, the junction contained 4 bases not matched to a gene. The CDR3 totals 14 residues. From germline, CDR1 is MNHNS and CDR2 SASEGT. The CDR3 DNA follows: TGTGCCAGCAGGGGGACTACTCACACCGGGGAGCTGTTTTTT. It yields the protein CASRGTTHTGELFF.

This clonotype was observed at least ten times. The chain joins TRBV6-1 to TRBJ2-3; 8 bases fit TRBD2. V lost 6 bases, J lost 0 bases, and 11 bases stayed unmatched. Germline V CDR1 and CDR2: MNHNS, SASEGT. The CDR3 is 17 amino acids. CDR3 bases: TGTGCCAGCAGGGGGAAGTGGGTAGCGGGGAGCACAGATACGCAGTATTTT. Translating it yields CASRGKWVAGSTDTQYF.

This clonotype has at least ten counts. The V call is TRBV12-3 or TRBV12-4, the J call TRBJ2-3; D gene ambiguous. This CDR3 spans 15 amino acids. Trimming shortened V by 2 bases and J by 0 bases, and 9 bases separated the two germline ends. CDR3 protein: CASSLLTASTDTQYF. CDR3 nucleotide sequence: TGTGCCAGCAGTTTACTTACAGCTAGCACAGATACGCAGTATTTT.

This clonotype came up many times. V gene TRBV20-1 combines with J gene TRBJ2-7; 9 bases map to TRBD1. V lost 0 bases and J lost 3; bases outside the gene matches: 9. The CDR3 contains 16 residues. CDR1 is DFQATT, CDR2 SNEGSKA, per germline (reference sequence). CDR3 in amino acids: CSARDSTGGGYYEQYF. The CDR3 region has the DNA TGCAGTGCTAGAGATTCGACAGGGGGTGGGTACTACGAGCAGTACTTC.

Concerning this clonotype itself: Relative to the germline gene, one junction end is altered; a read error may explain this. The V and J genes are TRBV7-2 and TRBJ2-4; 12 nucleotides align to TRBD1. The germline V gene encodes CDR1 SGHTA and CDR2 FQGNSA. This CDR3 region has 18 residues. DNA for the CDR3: TGTGCCAGCAGCCCGGGACAGGGGGCGGTATTTGCCAAAAACACTCAGTACTTC. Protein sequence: CASSPGQGAVFAKNTQYF.

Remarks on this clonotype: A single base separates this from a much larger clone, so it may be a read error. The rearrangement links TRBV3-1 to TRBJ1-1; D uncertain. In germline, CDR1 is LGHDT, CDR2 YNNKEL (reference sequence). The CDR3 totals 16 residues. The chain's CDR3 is CASSFRVANWNTEAFF. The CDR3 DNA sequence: TGTGCCAGCAGCTTCCGGGTCGCCAATTGGAACACTGAAGCCTTCTTT.

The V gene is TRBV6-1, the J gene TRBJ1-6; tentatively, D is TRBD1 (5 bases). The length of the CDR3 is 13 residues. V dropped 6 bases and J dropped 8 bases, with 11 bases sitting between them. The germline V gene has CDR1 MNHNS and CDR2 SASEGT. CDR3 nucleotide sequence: TGTGCCAGCAGGGGGGGGTATGATTCACCCCTCCACTTT. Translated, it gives CASRGGYDSPLHF.

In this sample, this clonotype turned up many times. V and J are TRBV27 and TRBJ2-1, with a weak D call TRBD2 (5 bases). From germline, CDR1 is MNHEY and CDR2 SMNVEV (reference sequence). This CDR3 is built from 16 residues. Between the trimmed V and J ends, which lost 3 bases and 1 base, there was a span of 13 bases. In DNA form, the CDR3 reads TGTGCCAGCAGTTTGGTTGCGGGTGGGTCCTACAATGAGCAGTTCTTC. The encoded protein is CASSLVAGGSYNEQFF.

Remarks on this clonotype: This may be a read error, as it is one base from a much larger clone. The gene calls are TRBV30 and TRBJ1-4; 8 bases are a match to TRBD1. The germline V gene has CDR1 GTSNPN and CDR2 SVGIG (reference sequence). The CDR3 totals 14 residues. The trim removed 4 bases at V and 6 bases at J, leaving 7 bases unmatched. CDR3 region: CAWIPPDRDEKLFF. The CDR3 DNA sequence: TGTGCCTGGATCCCCCCGGACAGGGATGAAAAACTGTTTTTT.

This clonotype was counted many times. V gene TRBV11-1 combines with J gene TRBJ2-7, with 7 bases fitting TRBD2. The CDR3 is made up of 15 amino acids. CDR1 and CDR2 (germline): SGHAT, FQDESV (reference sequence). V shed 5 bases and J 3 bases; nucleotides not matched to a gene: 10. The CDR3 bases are TGTGCCAGCAGCCCCCGGACTAGGGGAAACTACGAGCAGTACTTC. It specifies CASSPRTRGNYEQYF.

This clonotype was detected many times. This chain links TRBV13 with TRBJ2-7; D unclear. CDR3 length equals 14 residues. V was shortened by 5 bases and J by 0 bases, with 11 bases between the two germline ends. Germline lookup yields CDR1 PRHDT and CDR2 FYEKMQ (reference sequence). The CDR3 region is CASSKGGSSYEQYF. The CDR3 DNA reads TGTGCCAGCAGCAAAGGCGGAAGCTCCTACGAGCAGTACTTC.

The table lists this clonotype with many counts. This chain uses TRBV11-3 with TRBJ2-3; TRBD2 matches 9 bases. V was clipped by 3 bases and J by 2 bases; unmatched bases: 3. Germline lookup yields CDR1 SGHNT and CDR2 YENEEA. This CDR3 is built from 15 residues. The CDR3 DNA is TGTGCCAGCAGCTTTCGACTAGCGGCCACAGATACGCAGTATTTT. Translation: CASSFRLAATDTQYF.